The 2 T cell receptor beta chains given below trace back to one sample, sequenced in a study of T cell repertoires in cytomegalovirus infection. TCRdb fed the reads into MiXCR, producing one record per CDR3 protein. The data show about 700,000 distinct CDR3 sequences, around a third seen once. These TCRs' antigens remain unknown. Sequenced material: cultured PBMCs, taken from culture after CMV antigen stimulation. The receptors stem from a human donor in good health (CMV status not recorded). Some clones in this sample may be carry-over from other donors' samples.

This sequence joins TRBV2 and TRBJ2-1; 11 nucleotides align to TRBD2. This CDR3 region has 14 residues. Germline lookup yields CDR1 SNHLY and CDR2 FYNNEI. V shed 4 bases, J shed 8 bases, and the junction held 4 bases outside the gene matches. The CDR3 loop reads CASSVETSGDEQFF. For the CDR3, the DNA is TGTGCCAGCAGTGTCGAGACTAGCGGGGATGAGCAGTTCTTC.

The chain has TRBV4-1 and TRBJ2-1; D is ambiguous. The V gene lost 5 bases and the J gene lost 7 bases, with 15 bases spanning the gap. The CDR3 totals 14 residues. Looked up from germline, CDR1 is MGHRA and CDR2 is YSYEKL. This chain's CDR3 is CASSAGRHQNEQFF. Here the CDR3 DNA reads TGCGCCAGCAGCGCCGGCAGACACCAAAATGAGCAGTTCTTC.